These 9 T cell receptor beta chains were sequenced from one sample in a study of post-analysis software for immune sequencing data. Overall study findings and caveats: Roughly 5 TRBV segments occurring more often in patients than controls included TRBV5-6, TRBV5-1 and TRBV20-1.

These receptors are not linked to any known antigen. cDNA libraries of TCR beta carried unique molecular identifiers. Via MiXCR, TCRdb re-called the PCR reads, giving one row per CDR3 protein. In the table there are about 460,000 distinct CDR3 sequences, under 55% of which are singletons. The specimen sequenced was blood. The receptors stem from a girl aged 10 to 17 with multiple sclerosis.

V usage is TRBV6-1 and J usage is TRBJ1-2; possible D gene TRBD1, 5 bases. Trimming removed 0 bases from V and 0 bases from J, with 8 bases in between. The CDR3 extends over 15 amino acids. CDR1 MNHNS and CDR2 SASEGT come from the germline V gene. The CDR3 DNA reads TGTGCCAGCAGTGAAGCGGGGGATCCTAACTATGGCTACACCTTC. Translating it yields CASSEAGDPNYGYTF.

V is TRBV7-8 and J is TRBJ2-1; D is possibly TRBD2 (6 bases). CDR1 SGHVS and CDR2 FQNEAQ come from the germline V gene. Trimming left V 5 bases short and J 9 bases short, with 23 bases between. The CDR3 runs to 16 residues. As DNA, the CDR3 is TGTGCCAGCAGCCCCACGGATGGGAGGTCCGTAGCTGAGCAGTTCTTC. Its protein is CASSPTDGRSVAEQFF.

The V call is TRBV24-1, the J call TRBJ2-5; D unresolved. Germline CDR1 and CDR2: KGHDR and SFDVKD. The CDR3 sequence is 12 residues long. V shed 4 bases and J shed 6 bases, with 8 bases lying between them. CDR3 in amino acids: CATSEGSKTQYF. The CDR3 DNA sequence: TGTGCCACCAGTGAAGGAAGCAAGACCCAGTACTTC.

The chain has TRBV29-1 and TRBJ1-2; TRBD1 might be the D (5 bases). V gave up 3 bases and J gave up 4 bases, with 9 bases separating them. Germline lookup yields CDR1 SQVTM and CDR2 ANQGSEA. CDR3 length: 12 amino acids. The CDR3 reads CSVDSGLYGYTF. The CDR3 DNA sequence: TGCAGCGTTGACTCGGGACTCTATGGCTACACCTTC.

Here the CDR3 reads CASSQGQGVETQYF. In DNA, the CDR3 is TGTGCCAGCAGCCAGGGACAGGGAGTCGAGACCCAGTACTTC. The chain employs TRBV7-9 and TRBJ2-5, with 9 bases fitting TRBD1. This CDR3 region has 14 residues. The germline CDR1 and CDR2 sequences are SEHNR and FQNEAQ (reference sequence). The V segment lost 5 bases and the J segment 5 bases; nucleotides outside the gene matches: 6.

The rearrangement uses TRBV4-1 and TRBJ1-1, with 11 bases that match TRBD1. This CDR3 has 15 amino acids. V lost 2 bases and J lost 6; bases outside the gene matches: 5. The germline CDR1 and CDR2 sequences are MGHRA and YSYEKL. CDR3 region: CASSQHRDRGAEAFF. The DNA of the CDR3 is TGCGCCAGCAGCCAACACCGGGACAGGGGGGCTGAAGCTTTCTTT.

CDR3 in amino acids: CASSNRDRAFTEAFF. In DNA form, the CDR3 reads TGTGCCAGCAGCAACCGGGACAGGGCTTTCACTGAAGCTTTCTTT. The chain recombines TRBV14 with TRBJ1-1; TRBD1 aligns across 9 bases. CDR1 is SGHDN and CDR2 is FVKESK in the germline V gene. V gave up 5 bases and J gave up 4 bases; unmatched junction bases: 8. The CDR3 loop spans 15 amino acids.

This clonotype occurred a few times. The chain is built from TRBV10-3 and TRBJ2-3; the D is unclear. Germline V gene data show CDR1 as ENHRY and CDR2 as SYGVKD. The CDR3 covers 11 residues. Trimming shortened V by 10 bases and J by 2 bases, and 7 bases separated the two germline ends. The CDR3 protein is CATASTDTQYF. CDR3 DNA sequence: TGTGCCACCGCCTCCACAGATACGCAGTATTTT.

The gene calls are TRBV5-6 and TRBJ2-1; 7 positions match TRBD1. Germline V lookup: CDR1 SGHDT, CDR2 YYEEEE. CDR3 size: 17 residues. V lost 2 bases and J lost 3; bases outside the gene matches: 11. DNA of the CDR3: TGTGCCAGCAGCTTTCGCAGTGGGACAGAGGACTACAATGAGCAGTTCTTC. This encodes CASSFRSGTEDYNEQFF.